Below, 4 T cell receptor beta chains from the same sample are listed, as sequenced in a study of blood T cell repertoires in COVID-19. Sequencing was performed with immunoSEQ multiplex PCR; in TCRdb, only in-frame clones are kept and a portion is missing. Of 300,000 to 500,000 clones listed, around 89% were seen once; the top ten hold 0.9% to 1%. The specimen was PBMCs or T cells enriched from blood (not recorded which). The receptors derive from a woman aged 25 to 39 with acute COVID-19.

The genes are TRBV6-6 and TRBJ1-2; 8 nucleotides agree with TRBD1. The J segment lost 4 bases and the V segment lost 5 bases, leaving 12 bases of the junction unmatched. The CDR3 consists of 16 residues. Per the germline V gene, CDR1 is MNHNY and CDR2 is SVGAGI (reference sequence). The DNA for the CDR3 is TGTGCCAGCAGTAAAAGCCCGCCAGGGGGCGCCTATGGCTACACCTTC. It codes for CASSKSPPGGAYGYTF.

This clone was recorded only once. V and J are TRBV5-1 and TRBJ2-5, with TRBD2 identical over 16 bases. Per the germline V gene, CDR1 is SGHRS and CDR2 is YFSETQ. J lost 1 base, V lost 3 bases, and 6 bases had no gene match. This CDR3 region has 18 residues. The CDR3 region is CASSSGLAGGLGQETQYF. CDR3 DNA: TGCGCCAGCAGCTCGGGACTAGCGGGGGGGCTGGGCCAAGAGACCCAGTACTTC.

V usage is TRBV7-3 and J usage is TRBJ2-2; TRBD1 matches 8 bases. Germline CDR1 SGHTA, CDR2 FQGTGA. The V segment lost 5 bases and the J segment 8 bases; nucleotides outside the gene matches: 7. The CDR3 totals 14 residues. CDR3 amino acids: CASSPRTGTGELFF. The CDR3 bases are TGTGCCAGCAGCCCCAGGACAGGGACGGGGGAGCTGTTTTTT.

The CDR3 loop is CASSLGLLGETQYF. CDR3 DNA: TGTGCCAGCAGCCTGGGACTGTTGGGGGAGACCCAGTACTTC. This chain uses TRBV3-1 (or the pseudogene TRBV3-2) with TRBJ2-5; D is perhaps TRBD2 (6 bases). Germline V lookup: CDR1 LGHDT, CDR2 YNNKEL (reference sequence). The CDR3 totals 14 residues. With 4 bases removed from V and 5 bases from J, the gap between germline ends came to 14 bases.